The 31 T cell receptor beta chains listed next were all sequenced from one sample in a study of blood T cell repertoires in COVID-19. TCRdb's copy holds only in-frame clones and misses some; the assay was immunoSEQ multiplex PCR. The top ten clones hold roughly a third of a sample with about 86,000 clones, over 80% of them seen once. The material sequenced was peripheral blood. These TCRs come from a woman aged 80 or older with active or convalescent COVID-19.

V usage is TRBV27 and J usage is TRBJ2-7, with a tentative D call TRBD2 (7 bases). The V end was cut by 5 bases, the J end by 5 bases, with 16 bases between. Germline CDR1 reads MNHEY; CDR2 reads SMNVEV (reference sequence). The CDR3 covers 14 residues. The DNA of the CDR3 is TGTGCCAGCAGTAGGGGGGGCGGCAGGAACGAGCAGTACTTC. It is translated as CASSRGGGRNEQYF.

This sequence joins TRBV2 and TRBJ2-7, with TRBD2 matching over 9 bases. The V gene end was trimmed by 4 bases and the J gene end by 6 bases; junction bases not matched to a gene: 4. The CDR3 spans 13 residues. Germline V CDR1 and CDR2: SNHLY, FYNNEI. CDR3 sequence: CASSGVAGVEQYF. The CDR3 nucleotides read TGTGCCAGCAGTGGGGTAGCGGGAGTCGAGCAGTACTTC.

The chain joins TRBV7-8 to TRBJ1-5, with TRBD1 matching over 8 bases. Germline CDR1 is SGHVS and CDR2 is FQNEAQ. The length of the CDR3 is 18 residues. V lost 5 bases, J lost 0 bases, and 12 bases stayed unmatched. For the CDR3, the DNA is TGTGCCAGCAGCACGACCGGGACAGGAGATTATAGCAATCAGCCCCAGCATTTT. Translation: CASSTTGTGDYSNQPQHF.

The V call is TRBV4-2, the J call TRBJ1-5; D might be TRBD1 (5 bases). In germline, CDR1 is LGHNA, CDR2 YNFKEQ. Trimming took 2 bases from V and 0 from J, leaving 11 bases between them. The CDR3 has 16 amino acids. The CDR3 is CASSQSRGNSNQPQHF. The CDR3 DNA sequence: TGTGCCAGCAGCCAATCTAGGGGCAATAGCAATCAGCCCCAGCATTTT.

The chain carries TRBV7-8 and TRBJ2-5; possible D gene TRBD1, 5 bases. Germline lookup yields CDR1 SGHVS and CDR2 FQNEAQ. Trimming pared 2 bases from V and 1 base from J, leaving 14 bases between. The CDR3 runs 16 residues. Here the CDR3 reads CASSLNLQVIQETQYF. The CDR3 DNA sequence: TGTGCCAGCAGCTTAAACCTACAGGTGATCCAAGAGACCCAGTACTTC.

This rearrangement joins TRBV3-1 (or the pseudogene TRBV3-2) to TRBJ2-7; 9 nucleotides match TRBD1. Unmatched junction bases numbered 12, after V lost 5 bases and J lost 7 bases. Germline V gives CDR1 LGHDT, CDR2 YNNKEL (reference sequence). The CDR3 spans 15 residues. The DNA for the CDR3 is TGTGCCAGCAGCTTCCGGGACAGGGCACCGGGAGAGCAGTACTTC. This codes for CASSFRDRAPGEQYF.

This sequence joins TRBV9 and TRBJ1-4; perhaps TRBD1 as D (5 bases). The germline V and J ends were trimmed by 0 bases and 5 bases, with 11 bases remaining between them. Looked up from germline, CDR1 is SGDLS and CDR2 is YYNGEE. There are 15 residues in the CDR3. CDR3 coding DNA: TGTGCCAGCAGCGTAGGGGCAGGGCGGAATGAAAAACTGTTTTTT. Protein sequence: CASSVGAGRNEKLFF.

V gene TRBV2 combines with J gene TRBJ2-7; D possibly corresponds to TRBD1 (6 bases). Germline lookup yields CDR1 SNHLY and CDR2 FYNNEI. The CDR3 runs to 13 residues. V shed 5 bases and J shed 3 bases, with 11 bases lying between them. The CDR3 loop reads CASSRDNIYEQYF. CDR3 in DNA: TGTGCCAGCAGTCGGGACAATATCTACGAGCAGTACTTC.

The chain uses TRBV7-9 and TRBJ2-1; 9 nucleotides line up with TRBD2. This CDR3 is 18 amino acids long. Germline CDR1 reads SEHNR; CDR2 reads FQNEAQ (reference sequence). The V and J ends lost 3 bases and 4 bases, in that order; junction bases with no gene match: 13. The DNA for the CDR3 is TGTGCCAGCAGCTTGGTGGCGGGAGGGTCTGAAGGGTACAATGAGCAGTTCTTC. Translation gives CASSLVAGGSEGYNEQFF.

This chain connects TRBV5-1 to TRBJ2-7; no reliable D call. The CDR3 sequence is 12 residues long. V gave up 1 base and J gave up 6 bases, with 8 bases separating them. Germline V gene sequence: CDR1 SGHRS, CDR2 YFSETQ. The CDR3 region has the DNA TGCGCCAGCAGCTTGACAGACGGCGAGCAGTACTTC. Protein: CASSLTDGEQYF.

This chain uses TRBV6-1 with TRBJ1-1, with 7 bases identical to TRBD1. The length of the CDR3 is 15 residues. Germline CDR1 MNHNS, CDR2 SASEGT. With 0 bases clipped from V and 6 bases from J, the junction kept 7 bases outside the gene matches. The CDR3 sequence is CASSEAQGGRSEAFF. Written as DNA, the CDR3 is TGTGCCAGCAGTGAAGCCCAGGGGGGCCGGTCTGAAGCTTTCTTT.

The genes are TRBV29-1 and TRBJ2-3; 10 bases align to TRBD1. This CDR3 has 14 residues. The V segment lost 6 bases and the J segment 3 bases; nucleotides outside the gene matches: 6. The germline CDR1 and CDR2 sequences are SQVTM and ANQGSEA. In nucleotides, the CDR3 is TGCAGCGTCGGCGGGACAGGGGCGACAGATACGCAGTATTTT. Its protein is CSVGGTGATDTQYF.

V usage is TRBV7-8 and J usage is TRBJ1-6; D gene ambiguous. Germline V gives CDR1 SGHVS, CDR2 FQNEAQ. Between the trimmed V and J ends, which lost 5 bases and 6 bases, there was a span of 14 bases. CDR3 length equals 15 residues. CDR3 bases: TGTGCCAGCAGCGCCGACGGACTTGTTAATTCACCCCTCCACTTT. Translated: CASSADGLVNSPLHF.

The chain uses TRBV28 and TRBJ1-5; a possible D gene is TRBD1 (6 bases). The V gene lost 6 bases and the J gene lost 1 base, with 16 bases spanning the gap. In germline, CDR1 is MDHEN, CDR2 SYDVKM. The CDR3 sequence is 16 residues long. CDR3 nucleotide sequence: TGTGCCAGCAGCAAAGGCGGGAGGGGGAGCAATCAGCCCCAGCATTTT. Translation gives CASSKGGRGSNQPQHF.

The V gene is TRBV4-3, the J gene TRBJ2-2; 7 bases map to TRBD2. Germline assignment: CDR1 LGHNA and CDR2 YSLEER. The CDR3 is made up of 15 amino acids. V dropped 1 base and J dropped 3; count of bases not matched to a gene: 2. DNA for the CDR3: TGCGCCAGCAGCCAAGTGCGGGGGTACACCGGGGAGCTGTTTTTT. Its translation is CASSQVRGYTGELFF.

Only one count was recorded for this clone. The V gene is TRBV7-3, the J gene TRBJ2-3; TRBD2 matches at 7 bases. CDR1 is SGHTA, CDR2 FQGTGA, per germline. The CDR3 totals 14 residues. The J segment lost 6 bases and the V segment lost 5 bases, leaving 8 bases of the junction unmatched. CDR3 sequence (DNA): TGTGCCAGCAGCCTTGGGGACTATGTGGATACGCAGTATTTT. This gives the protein CASSLGDYVDTQYF.

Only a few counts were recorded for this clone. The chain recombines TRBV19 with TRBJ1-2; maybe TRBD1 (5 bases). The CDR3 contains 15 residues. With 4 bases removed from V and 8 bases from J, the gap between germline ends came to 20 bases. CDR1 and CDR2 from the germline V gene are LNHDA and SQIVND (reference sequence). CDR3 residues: CASSRETVTPEGYTF. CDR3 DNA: TGTGCCAGTAGTAGAGAGACAGTCACCCCGGAGGGCTACACCTTC.

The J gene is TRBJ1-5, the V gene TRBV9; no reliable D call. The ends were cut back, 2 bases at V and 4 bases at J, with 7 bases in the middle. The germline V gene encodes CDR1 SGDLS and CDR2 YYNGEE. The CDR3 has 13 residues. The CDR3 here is CASSVRENQPQHF. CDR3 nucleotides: TGTGCCAGCAGCGTTCGGGAAAATCAGCCCCAGCATTTT.

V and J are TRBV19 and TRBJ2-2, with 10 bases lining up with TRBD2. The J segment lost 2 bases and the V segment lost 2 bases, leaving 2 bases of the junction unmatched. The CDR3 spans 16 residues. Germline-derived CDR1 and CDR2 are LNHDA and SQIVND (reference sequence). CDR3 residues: CASSIRTSGNTGELFF. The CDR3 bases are TGTGCCAGTAGTATACGGACTAGCGGAAACACCGGGGAGCTGTTTTTT.

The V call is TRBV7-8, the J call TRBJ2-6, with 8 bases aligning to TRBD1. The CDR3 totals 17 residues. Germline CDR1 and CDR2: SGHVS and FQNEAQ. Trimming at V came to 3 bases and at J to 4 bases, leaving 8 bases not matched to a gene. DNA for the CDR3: TGTGCCAGCAGCTTTTCGACAGGGGTGTCCGGGGCCAACGTCCTGACTTTC. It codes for CASSFSTGVSGANVLTF.

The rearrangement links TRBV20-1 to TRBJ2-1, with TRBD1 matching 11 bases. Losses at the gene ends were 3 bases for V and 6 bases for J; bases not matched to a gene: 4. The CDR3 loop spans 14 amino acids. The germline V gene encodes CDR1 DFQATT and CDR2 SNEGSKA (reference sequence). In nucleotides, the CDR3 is TGCAGTGCTAGTCGGGGACAGGGGGTCAATGAGCAGTTCTTC. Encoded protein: CSASRGQGVNEQFF.

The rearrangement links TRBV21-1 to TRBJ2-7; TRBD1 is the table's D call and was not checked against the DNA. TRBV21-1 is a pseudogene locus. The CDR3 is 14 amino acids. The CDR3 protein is CASSTSGQTYEQYF. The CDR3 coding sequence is TGTGCCAGCAGCACCTCCGGACAGACCTACGAGCAGTACTTC.

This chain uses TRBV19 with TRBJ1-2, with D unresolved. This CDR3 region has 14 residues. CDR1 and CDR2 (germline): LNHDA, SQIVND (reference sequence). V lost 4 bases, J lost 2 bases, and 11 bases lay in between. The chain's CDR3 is CASSTPRSNYGYTF. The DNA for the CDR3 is TGTGCCAGTAGTACTCCCAGATCCAACTATGGCTACACCTTC.

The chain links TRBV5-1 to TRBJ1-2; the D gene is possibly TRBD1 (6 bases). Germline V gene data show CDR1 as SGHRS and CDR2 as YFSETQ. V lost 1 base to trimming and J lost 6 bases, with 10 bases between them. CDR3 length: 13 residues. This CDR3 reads CASSLIAGDGYTF. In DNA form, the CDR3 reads TGCGCCAGCAGCTTGATCGCAGGGGATGGCTACACCTTC.

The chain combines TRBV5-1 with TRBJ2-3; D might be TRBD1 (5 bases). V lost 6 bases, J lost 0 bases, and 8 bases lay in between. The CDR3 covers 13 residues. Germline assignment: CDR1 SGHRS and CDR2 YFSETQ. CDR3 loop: CASKGVSTDTQYF. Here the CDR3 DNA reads TGCGCCAGCAAAGGGGTTAGCACAGATACGCAGTATTTT.

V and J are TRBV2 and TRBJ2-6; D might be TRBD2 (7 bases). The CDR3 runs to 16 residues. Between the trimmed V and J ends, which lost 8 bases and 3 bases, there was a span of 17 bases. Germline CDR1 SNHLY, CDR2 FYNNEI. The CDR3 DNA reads TGTGCCAGCCATCGGGGGGCAACGGGTGGGGCCAACGTCCTGACTTTC. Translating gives CASHRGATGGANVLTF.

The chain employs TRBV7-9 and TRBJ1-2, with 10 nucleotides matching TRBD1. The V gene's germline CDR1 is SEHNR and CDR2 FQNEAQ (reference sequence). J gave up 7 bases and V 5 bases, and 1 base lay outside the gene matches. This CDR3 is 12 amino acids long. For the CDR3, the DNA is TGTGCCAGCAGCGGGACAGGGGTTGGCTACACCTTC. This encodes CASSGTGVGYTF.

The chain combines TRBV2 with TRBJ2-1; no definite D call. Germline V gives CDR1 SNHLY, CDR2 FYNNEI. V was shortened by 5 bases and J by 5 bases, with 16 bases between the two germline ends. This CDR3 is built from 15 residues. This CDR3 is CASSRTSRRDNEQFF. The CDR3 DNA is TGTGCCAGCAGTCGTACCTCCCGGAGAGACAATGAGCAGTTCTTC.

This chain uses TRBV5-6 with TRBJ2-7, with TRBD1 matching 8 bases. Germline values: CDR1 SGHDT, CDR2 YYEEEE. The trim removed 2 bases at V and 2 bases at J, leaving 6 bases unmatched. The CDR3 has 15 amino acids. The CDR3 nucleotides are TGTGCCAGCAGCTTAAGACAGGGGAACACCTACGAGCAGTACTTC. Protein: CASSLRQGNTYEQYF.

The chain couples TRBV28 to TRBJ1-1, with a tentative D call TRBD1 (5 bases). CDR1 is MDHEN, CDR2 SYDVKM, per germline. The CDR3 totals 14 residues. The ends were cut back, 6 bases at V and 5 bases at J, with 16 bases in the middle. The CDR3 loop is CASSLPGEMTEAFF. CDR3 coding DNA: TGTGCCAGCAGCCTCCCGGGGGAGATGACTGAAGCTTTCTTT.

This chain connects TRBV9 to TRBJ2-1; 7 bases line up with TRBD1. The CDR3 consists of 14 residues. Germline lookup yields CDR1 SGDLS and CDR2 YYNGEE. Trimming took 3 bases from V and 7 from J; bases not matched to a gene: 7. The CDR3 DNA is TGTGCCAGCAGCGCCCCCGGGACAGAGAATGAGCAGTTCTTC. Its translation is CASSAPGTENEQFF.